This T cell receptor beta chain is drawn from a study of early T cells in non-severe SARS-CoV-2 infection. This clonotype was detected ten times or more. Each CDR3 protein is one row after TCRdb ran MiXCR on the 5' RACE reads. The sample lists under 85,000 distinct CDR3 sequences, about 9% occurring once. V dropped 1 base and J dropped 6 bases, with 12 bases sitting between them. CDR3 length: 14 amino acids. Germline CDR1 reads DFQATT; CDR2 reads SNEGSKA (reference sequence). The gene calls are TRBV20-1 and TRBJ1-4, with D possibly TRBD1 on 6 matching bases. Source material: whole blood. The TCR comes from an adult who was a healthcare worker with PCR-confirmed SARS-CoV-2 infection or an uninfected control (not recorded which). The CDR3 DNA reads as TGCAGTGCTAGAGCCGAGCAGGGGTATGAAAAACTGTTTTTT. It yields the protein CSARAEQGYEKLFF.